The rows below give T cell receptor beta chains drawn from one sample of a study of cytomegalovirus exposure and HLA in healthy donors. Sequenced by immunoSEQ multiplex PCR; TCRdb stores in-frame clones only, minus some. The sample is made up of over 100,000 clones, and the top ten hold 1.6% of it. The sample comprised PBMCs. All receptors come from a woman aged 40 to 55 in good health and CMV-seropositive. Each CDR3 is given with its conserved first and last residue. A D gene is named only where the DNA matches it firmly.

d_gene: TRBD1
v_gene: TRBV5-3
j_gene: TRBJ2-7
CDR3nt: TGTGCCAGAAGCTTGGTTGGGACAGGGGACTCCTACGAGCAGTACTTC
CDR3aa: CARSLVGTGDSYEQYF

d_gene: NA
v_gene: TRBV19
j_gene: TRBJ2-1
CDR3nt: TGTGCCAGTCTAGCCCCCCCATGGGAGCAGTTCTTC
CDR3aa: CASLAPPWEQFF

d_gene: TRBD1
v_gene: TRBV19
j_gene: TRBJ2-5
CDR3nt: TGTGCCAGTCGAAAATCAGGGCGGGACAGGGGTGCGGAGACCCAGTACTTC
CDR3aa: CASRKSGRDRGAETQYF

d_gene: NA
v_gene: TRBV25-1
j_gene: TRBJ2-7
CDR3nt: TGTGCCAGCAGTTATTCTGGACAGAGGAGCTACGAGCAGTACTTC
CDR3aa: CASSYSGQRSYEQYF

d_gene: NA
v_gene: TRBV14
j_gene: TRBJ1-1
CDR3nt: TGTGCCAGCAGCTTGATAGACACCTTGAACACTGAAGCTTTCTTT
CDR3aa: CASSLIDTLNTEAFF

d_gene: NA
v_gene: TRBV10-1
j_gene: TRBJ2-2
CDR3nt: TGCGCCAGCTCCAGGGATGAGGTCGGGGAGCTGTTTTTT
CDR3aa: CASSRDEVGELFF

d_gene: NA
v_gene: TRBV30
j_gene: TRBJ2-7
CDR3nt: TGTGCCTGGAGTTCGGGACAACTTTACGAGCAGTACTTC
CDR3aa: CAWSSGQLYEQYF

d_gene: TRBD1
v_gene: TRBV5-4
j_gene: TRBJ1-2
CDR3nt: TGTGCCAGCTCCTTCGGGACAGGAGTGGGTTGGTACACCTTC
CDR3aa: CASSFGTGVGWYTF

d_gene: NA
v_gene: TRBV14
j_gene: TRBJ2-2
CDR3nt: TGTGCCAGCAGCCCCCGGATCAGGGAAGCCGGGGAGCTGTTTTTT
CDR3aa: CASSPRIREAGELFF

d_gene: TRBD2
v_gene: TRBV5-4
j_gene: TRBJ2-1
CDR3nt: TGTGCCAGCAGCAAGGAGGGACTAGCGGGAAAGTTCTTC
CDR3aa: CASSKEGLAGKFF

d_gene: TRBD2
v_gene: TRBV19
j_gene: TRBJ2-2
CDR3nt: TGTGCCACCCAGGGTTGGACTAGCGGGAGTTCGAACACCGGGGAGCTGTTTTTT
CDR3aa: CATQGWTSGSSNTGELFF

d_gene: TRBD2
v_gene: TRBV28
j_gene: TRBJ2-1
CDR3nt: TGTGCCAGCAGTTCCCCTTTGGGTAGCGGGAGTTACAATGAGCAGTTCTTC
CDR3aa: CASSSPLGSGSYNEQFF

d_gene: TRBD2
v_gene: TRBV5-4
j_gene: TRBJ2-7
CDR3nt: TGTGCCAGCAGACGAGTCCCGGGACTAGCGGGAGATAAAACCTACGAGCAGTACTTC
CDR3aa: CASRRVPGLAGDKTYEQYF

d_gene: NA
v_gene: TRBV19
j_gene: TRBJ2-7
CDR3nt: TGTGCCAGTAGCCCGGGGTACGAGCAGTACTTC
CDR3aa: CASSPGYEQYF